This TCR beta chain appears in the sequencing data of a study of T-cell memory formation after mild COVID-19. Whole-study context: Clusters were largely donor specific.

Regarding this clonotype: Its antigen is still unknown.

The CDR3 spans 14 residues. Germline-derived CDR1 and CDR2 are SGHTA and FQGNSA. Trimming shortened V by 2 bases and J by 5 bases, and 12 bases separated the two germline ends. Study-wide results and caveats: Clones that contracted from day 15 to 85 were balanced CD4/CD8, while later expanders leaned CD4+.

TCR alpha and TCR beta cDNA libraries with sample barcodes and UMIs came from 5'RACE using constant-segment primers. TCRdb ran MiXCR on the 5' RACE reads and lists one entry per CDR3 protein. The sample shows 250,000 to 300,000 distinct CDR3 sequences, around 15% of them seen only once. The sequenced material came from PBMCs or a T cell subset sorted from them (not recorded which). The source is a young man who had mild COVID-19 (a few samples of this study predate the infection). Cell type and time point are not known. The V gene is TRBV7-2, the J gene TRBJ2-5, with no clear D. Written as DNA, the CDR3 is TGTGCCAGCAGCTTAAGGCCGGGTTCGGAGACCCAGTACTTC. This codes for CASSLRPGSETQYF.